The 31 T cell receptor beta chains presented below share a single source sample, sequenced in a study of T cell responses to AZD1222 COVID-19 vaccine. Produced via immunoSEQ multiplex PCR; TCRdb's table is partial and in-frame only. Of 84,000 or so clones listed, 90% are singletons. Material: peripheral blood, obtained on day 0 of AZD1222 vaccination. These receptors all stem from an adult in good health.

In this sample, this clone turned up a few times. The chain joins TRBV7-3 to TRBJ1-1; 12 bases match TRBD1. J was trimmed by 7 bases and V by 5 bases; bases with no gene match: 17. From germline, CDR1 is SGHTA and CDR2 FQGTGA. This CDR3 spans 18 amino acids. In DNA form, the CDR3 reads TGTGCCAGCAGCCTAAAGTTCCGGGACAGGGGGCCGTCGAGTGAAGCTTTCTTT. It encodes CASSLKFRDRGPSSEAFF.

V usage is TRBV19 and J usage is TRBJ1-5; D is possibly TRBD1 (6 bases). The CDR3 covers 13 residues. V dropped 8 bases and J dropped 1 base, with 9 bases sitting between them. Germline-derived CDR1 and CDR2 are LNHDA and SQIVND (reference sequence). CDR3 protein: CASRTGSNQPQHF. CDR3 DNA: TGTGCCAGTCGCACAGGGAGCAATCAGCCCCAGCATTTT.

The chain joins TRBV27 to TRBJ2-7, with a possible D match to TRBD1 (5 bases). Germline V gene lookup returns CDR1 MNHEY and CDR2 SMNVEV (reference sequence). The V end was cut by 3 bases, the J end by 2 bases, with 8 bases between. There are 13 residues in the CDR3. CDR3 nucleotides: TGTGCCAGCAGTTTCGGCAGGGCCTACGAGCAGTACTTC. This encodes CASSFGRAYEQYF.

Here the CDR3 reads CASSEGTSRDEQYF. As DNA, the CDR3 is TGCGCCAGCAGTGAGGGGACCAGTCGCGACGAGCAGTACTTC. The chain links TRBV10-1 to TRBJ2-7; D is perhaps TRBD1 or TRBD2 (5 bases each). Per germline, CDR1 WNHNN and CDR2 SYGVQD (reference sequence). V lost 2 bases, J lost 5 bases, and 13 bases lay in between. The CDR3 covers 14 residues.

CDR3 sequence: CAWRRWQGSKSLHF. The CDR3 bases are TGTGCCTGGAGACGGTGGCAGGGGAGTAAGTCCCTCCACTTT. The chain links TRBV30 to TRBJ1-6, with a possible D match to TRBD1 (6 bases). The germline gives CDR1 GTSNPN, CDR2 SVGIG (reference sequence). There are 14 residues in the CDR3. V lost 3 bases and J 14 bases, leaving 20 bases between the germline ends. The full variable domain, its missing parts supplied by reference TRBV30 and TRBJ1-6, is SQTIHQWPATLVQPVGSPLSLECTVEGTSNPNLYWYRQAAGRGLQLLFYSVGIGQISSEVPQNLSASRPQDRQFILSSKKLLLSDSGFYLCAWRRWQGSKSLHFGNGTRLTVT.

The chain employs TRBV28 and TRBJ1-5; D not resolved. The V and J ends lost 6 bases and 2 bases respectively, with 8 bases between them. The CDR3 spans 13 residues. CDR1 is MDHEN and CDR2 is SYDVKM in the germline V gene. The CDR3 DNA reads TGTGCCAGCAGAAACGATGGCAATCAGCCCCAGCATTTT. Protein product: CASRNDGNQPQHF.

This chain uses TRBV6-5 with TRBJ1-1, with D unclear. The CDR3 is 14 residues long. Germline V gene data show CDR1 as MNHEY and CDR2 as SVGAGI. Trimming shortened V by 0 bases and J by 7 bases, and 12 bases separated the two germline ends. CDR3 DNA sequence: TGTGCCAGCAGTTACTCGCCGGAGGCAGGTGAAGCTTTCTTT. As protein: CASSYSPEAGEAFF.

The rearrangement uses TRBV7-8 and TRBJ2-1; the D is unclear. The CDR3 has 12 residues. Trimming took 8 bases from V and 4 from J, leaving 9 bases between them. Germline assignment: CDR1 SGHVS and CDR2 FQNEAQ. DNA of the CDR3: TGTGCCAGCTCCAGTGGGTACAATGAGCAGTTCTTC. Translating gives CASSSGYNEQFF.

The chain couples TRBV11-3 to TRBJ1-2; no clear D. The CDR3 runs to 14 residues. Looked up from germline, CDR1 is SGHNT and CDR2 is YENEEA. V shed 2 bases and J shed 1 base, with 8 bases lying between them. In nucleotides, the CDR3 is TGTGCCAGCAGCTTAAGTGGTGTTAACTATGGCTACACCTTC. Translated: CASSLSGVNYGYTF.

J is TRBJ2-5 and V is TRBV7-9, with TRBD2 matching over 12 bases. After removal of 5 bases from V and 1 base from J, the junction contained 5 bases not matched to a gene. The CDR3 covers 16 residues. From germline, CDR1 is SEHNR and CDR2 FQNEAQ (reference sequence). The CDR3 sequence is CASSEGLAGTQETQYF. CDR3 coding DNA: TGTGCCAGCAGCGAGGGACTAGCGGGTACCCAAGAGACCCAGTACTTC.

The chain combines TRBV6-5 with TRBJ1-5; D perhaps matches TRBD1 (5 bases). Looked up from germline, CDR1 is MNHEY and CDR2 is SVGAGI. CDR3 length equals 16 residues. V lost 4 bases and J 2 bases, leaving 15 bases between the germline ends. CDR3 in amino acids: CASSSLTVSGNQPQHF. The CDR3 DNA sequence: TGTGCCAGCAGTTCATTGACAGTTTCGGGCAATCAGCCCCAGCATTTT.

V gene TRBV5-1 combines with J gene TRBJ1-1; 8 bases are a match to TRBD1. J gave up 3 bases and V 4 bases, and 20 bases lay outside the gene matches. Germline lookup yields CDR1 SGHRS and CDR2 YFSETQ. This CDR3 is built from 19 residues. As DNA, the CDR3 is TGCGCCAGCAGCCATCCCCCGGGACAGGAACAAATAGGGGACACTGAAGCTTTCTTT. Protein sequence: CASSHPPGQEQIGDTEAFF.

This rearrangement joins TRBV7-9 to TRBJ2-7; tentatively, D is TRBD2 (5 bases). The germline CDR1 and CDR2 sequences are SEHNR and FQNEAQ (reference sequence). CDR3 length equals 13 residues. Trimming stripped 5 bases from V and 2 bases from J, with 10 bases between. The CDR3 nucleotides are TGTGCCAGCAGCCCCGACTACCCCTACGAGCAGTACTTC. Protein sequence: CASSPDYPYEQYF.

The chain has TRBV5-1 and TRBJ1-1, with D possibly matching TRBD1 (6 bases). Trimming removed 0 bases at V and 1 base at J, with 10 bases between. This CDR3 comprises 15 residues. The germline gives CDR1 SGHRS, CDR2 YFSETQ. CDR3 residues: CASSLVGGQNTEAFF. CDR3 coding DNA: TGCGCCAGCAGCTTGGTGGGGGGGCAGAACACTGAAGCTTTCTTT.

This clone appeared a single time. The rearrangement links TRBV27 to TRBJ2-7; TRBD2 matches 12 bases. The CDR3 is 15 amino acids. Per the germline V gene, CDR1 is MNHEY and CDR2 is SMNVEV (reference sequence). V lost 2 bases, J lost 4 bases, and 3 bases stayed unmatched. The CDR3 here is CASSLASGGAYEQYF. In nucleotides, the CDR3 is TGTGCCAGCAGTTTAGCTAGCGGGGGGGCATACGAGCAGTACTTC.

The genes are TRBV6-6 and TRBJ1-5; TRBD1 might be the D (6 bases). This CDR3 is built from 16 residues. The germline V and J ends were trimmed by 5 bases and 0 bases, with 14 bases remaining between them. Germline assignment: CDR1 MNHNY and CDR2 SVGAGI (reference sequence). CDR3 nucleotide sequence: TGTGCCAGCAGTCTCTCTACAGGGTATAGCAATCAGCCCCAGCATTTT. Protein product: CASSLSTGYSNQPQHF.

This clone occurred once. The chain carries TRBV2 and TRBJ2-7; D may match TRBD1 or TRBD2 (6 bases each). The V end lost 11 bases, the J end lost 3 bases, and 20 bases lay between the germline ends. Germline lookup yields CDR1 SNHLY and CDR2 FYNNEI. The CDR3 is 14 residues long. CDR3 amino acids: CACTPGAINYEQYF. The CDR3 DNA is TGTGCCTGCACACCGGGGGCGATCAACTACGAGCAGTACTTC.

This clone was recorded once. The chain has TRBV13 and TRBJ2-1, with 7 bases that match TRBD2. CDR3 size: 13 residues. V dropped 2 bases and J dropped 12; count of bases not matched to a gene: 7. Germline-derived CDR1 and CDR2 are PRHDT and FYEKMQ (reference sequence). CDR3 sequence (DNA): TGTGCCAGCAGCTTAAGCGGGGCGCAGGGGCAGTTCTTC. The encoded protein is CASSLSGAQGQFF. The full variable domain, its missing parts supplied by reference TRBV13 and TRBJ2-1, is AAGVIQSPRHLIKEKRETATLKCYPIPRHDTVYWYQQGPGQDPQFLISFYEKMQSDKGSIPDRFSAQQFSDYHSELNMSSLELGDSALYFCASSLSGAQGQFFGPGTRLTVL.

The chain has TRBV5-1 and TRBJ1-5, with D possibly TRBD1 on 5 matching bases. The CDR3 has 14 residues. V lost 0 bases and J 6 bases, leaving 10 bases between the germline ends. Germline V CDR1 and CDR2: SGHRS, YFSETQ. CDR3 sequence (DNA): TGCGCCAGCAGCTTGGTGGTAGGGGCTCAGCCCCAGCATTTT. Its protein is CASSLVVGAQPQHF. Complete variable domain (other parts from reference TRBV5-1 and TRBJ1-5): KAGVTQTPRYLIKTRGQQVTLSCSPISGHRSVSWYQQTPGQGLQFLFEYFSETQRNKGNFPGRFSGRQFSNSRSEMNVSTLELGDSALYLCASSLVVGAQPQHFGDGTRLSIL.

The chain joins TRBV6-6 to TRBJ2-7; possibly TRBD2 for D (5 bases). From germline, CDR1 is MNHNY and CDR2 SVGAGI (reference sequence). This CDR3 is built from 11 residues. V shed 8 bases and J shed 7 bases, with 12 bases lying between them. Here the CDR3 DNA reads TGTGCCAGCTACGAGGGAAGGGAGCAGTACTTC. Protein: CASYEGREQYF.

The CDR3 region is CASSSQGGREQFF. CDR3 sequence (DNA): TGTGCCAGCAGCTCCCAGGGGGGCCGTGAGCAGTTCTTC. This sequence joins TRBV11-3 and TRBJ2-1; possibly TRBD1 for D (7 bases). CDR3 length: 13 amino acids. The V end lost 4 bases, the J end lost 9 bases, and 13 bases lay between the germline ends. Germline loops: CDR1 SGHNT, CDR2 YENEEA.

DNA of the CDR3: TGTGCCAGCAGTGATACCGGCCCCCGGCCCCAGCATTTT. Protein: CASSDTGPRPQHF. This chain links TRBV2 with TRBJ1-5; D unresolved. Germline CDR1 SNHLY, CDR2 FYNNEI. Trimming took 3 bases from V and 9 from J, leaving 12 bases between them. The CDR3 consists of 13 residues. Complete variable domain (other parts from reference TRBV2 and TRBJ1-5): EPEVTQTPSHQVTQMGQEVILRCVPISNHLYFYWYRQILGQKVEFLVSFYNNEISEKSEIFDDQFSVERPDGSNFTLKIRSTKLEDSAMYFCASSDTGPRPQHFGDGTRLSIL.

The chain uses TRBV6-5 and TRBJ1-1; D remains ambiguous. This CDR3 region has 12 residues. Looked up from germline, CDR1 is MNHEY and CDR2 is SVGAGI. V lost 2 bases and J lost 3, with 4 bases in between. CDR3 protein: CASSYGDTEAFF. The CDR3 DNA follows: TGTGCCAGCAGTTACGGGGACACTGAAGCTTTCTTT.

This chain uses TRBV9 with TRBJ1-5; TRBD1 might be the D (5 bases). CDR3 length: 14 residues. V was trimmed by 3 bases and J by 7 bases, leaving 14 bases between them. Germline CDR1 is SGDLS and CDR2 is YYNGEE. This CDR3 is CASSARGLGQPQHF. The CDR3 nucleotides read TGTGCCAGCAGCGCGAGGGGATTAGGGCAGCCCCAGCATTTT.

J is TRBJ2-6 and V is TRBV5-1; 7 bases fit TRBD2. V dropped 0 bases and J dropped 0; count of bases not matched to a gene: 6. CDR3 size: 18 residues. Germline V CDR1 and CDR2: SGHRS, YFSETQ. The CDR3 DNA sequence: TGCGCCAGCAGCTTGGAGACAGCGGGGAGCTCTGGGGCCAACGTCCTGACTTTC. It yields the protein CASSLETAGSSGANVLTF.

This chain uses TRBV5-1 with TRBJ2-3; TRBD1 matches at 7 bases. The junction had 9 bases not matched to a gene; V was cut back by 4 bases and J by 1 base. Germline V gene data show CDR1 as SGHRS and CDR2 as YFSETQ. The CDR3 consists of 16 residues. CDR3 sequence: CASSKRQGGGTDTQYF. The CDR3 nucleotides are TGCGCCAGCAGCAAGAGACAGGGTGGCGGCACAGATACGCAGTATTTT.

The chain's CDR3 is CASSLEASGGAGDYEQYF. The CDR3 coding sequence is TGTGCCAGCAGCTTAGAGGCTAGCGGGGGTGCGGGCGACTACGAGCAGTACTTC. The rearrangement uses TRBV7-6 and TRBJ2-7, with TRBD2 matching 10 bases. This CDR3 contains 18 residues. Germline CDR1 is SGHVS and CDR2 is FNYEAQ. V was clipped by 1 base and J by 3 bases; unmatched bases: 12.

V and J are TRBV27 and TRBJ1-6, with 9 bases that match TRBD1. The germline V gene has CDR1 MNHEY and CDR2 SMNVEV (reference sequence). The CDR3 spans 16 residues. V gave up 5 bases and J gave up 10 bases; unmatched junction bases: 12. The CDR3 is CASSPKTGGSASPLHF. CDR3 nucleotides: TGTGCCAGCAGTCCCAAGACAGGGGGAAGTGCCTCACCCCTCCACTTT.

The count of this clone is one. At one end, the junction sequence differs from germline, possibly due to a read error. V gene TRBV2 combines with J gene TRBJ1-4, with D perhaps matching TRBD1 (5 bases). Germline CDR1 is SNHLY and CDR2 is FYNNEI. CDR3 length: 14 residues. The CDR3 region has the DNA TGTGCCAGCAGCGAAGCAGGGTGGAGTGAAAAACTGTTTTTT. This codes for CASSEAGWSEKLFF.

V is TRBV27 and J is TRBJ2-7; D is unclear. V gave up 3 bases and J gave up 5 bases, with 11 bases separating them. Germline assignment: CDR1 MNHEY and CDR2 SMNVEV (reference sequence). The CDR3 consists of 13 residues. As DNA, the CDR3 is TGTGCCAGCAGTTTGGTAGGGATTAACGAGCAGTACTTC. Protein sequence: CASSLVGINEQYF.

The chain is built from TRBV25-1 and TRBJ1-1, with 8 bases that match TRBD1. This CDR3 region has 14 residues. Germline V gene sequence: CDR1 MGHDK, CDR2 SYGVNS. The V gene end was trimmed by 4 bases and the J gene end by 5 bases; junction bases not matched to a gene: 6. CDR3 sequence: CASSAGQGGTEAFF. The DNA of the CDR3 is TGTGCCAGCAGTGCCGGACAGGGAGGGACTGAAGCTTTCTTT.